A few counts support the clone carrying this T cell receptor beta chain. The antigen is undetermined. These data are taken from a study of identical twins. Study-wide findings and caveats: The conclusions drew on cross-sectional statistical analysis instead of tracking the same donors.

In TCRdb, the 5' RACE reads were re-called with MiXCR into one record per CDR3 protein. Here the sample spans around 370,000 distinct CDR3 sequences, about 9% being singletons. V lost 0 bases and J lost 9; bases outside the gene matches: 3. The CDR3 has 13 residues. From germline, CDR1 is SGHRS and CDR2 YFSETQ. This rearrangement joins TRBV5-1 to TRBJ2-1; 7 nucleotides align to TRBD1. The clonotype originates from a woman between 45 and 65 years old in good health. The specimen was naive T cells sorted from blood. The CDR3 DNA sequence: TGCGCCAGCAGCTTGGAGGGGGCGGGTGAGCAGTTCTTC. It translates to CASSLEGAGEQFF.